This T cell receptor (beta chain) was recovered during a study of technical replicates of blood from a handful of donors. Clones were read by immunoSEQ multiplex PCR, and TCRdb kept only the in-frame ones, dropping some. The sample includes more than 75,000 clones, 80% to 95% of them seen just once. The clonotype comes from a human donor in good health. Sequencing was performed on T cells isolated from PBMCs.

Here the CDR3 DNA reads TGTGCCAGCAGCTATCTGGTGACAGGGGAATACAATGAGCAGTTCTTC. Residues: CASSYLVTGEYNEQFF. The chain employs TRBV11-2 and TRBJ2-1; the match to TRBD1 covers 8 bases. With V trimmed by 4 bases and J by 4 bases, 9 bases remained unmatched. Germline CDR1 SGHAT, CDR2 FQNNGV. This CDR3 is 16 amino acids long.